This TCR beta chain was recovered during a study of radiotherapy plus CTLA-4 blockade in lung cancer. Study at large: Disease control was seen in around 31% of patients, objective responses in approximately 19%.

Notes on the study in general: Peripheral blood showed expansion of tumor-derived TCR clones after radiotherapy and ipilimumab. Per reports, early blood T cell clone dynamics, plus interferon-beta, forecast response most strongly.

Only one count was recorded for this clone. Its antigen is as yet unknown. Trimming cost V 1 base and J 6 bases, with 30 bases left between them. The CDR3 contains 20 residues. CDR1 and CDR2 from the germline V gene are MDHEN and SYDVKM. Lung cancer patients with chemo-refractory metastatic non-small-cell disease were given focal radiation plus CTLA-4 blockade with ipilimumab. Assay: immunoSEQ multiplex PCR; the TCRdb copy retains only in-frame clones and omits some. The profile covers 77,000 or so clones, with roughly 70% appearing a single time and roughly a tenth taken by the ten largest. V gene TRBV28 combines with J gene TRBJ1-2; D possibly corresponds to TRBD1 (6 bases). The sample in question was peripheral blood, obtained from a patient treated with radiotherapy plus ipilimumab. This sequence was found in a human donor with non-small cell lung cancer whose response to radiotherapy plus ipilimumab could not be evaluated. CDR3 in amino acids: CASSLSILSPGQKRLDGYTF. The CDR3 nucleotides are TGTGCCAGCAGTTTATCCATTCTATCCCCCGGACAGAAACGGTTGGATGGCTACACCTTC.